This TCR beta chain derives from a study of cytomegalovirus exposure and HLA in healthy donors. About this clone itself: What it binds is unknown.

Produced via immunoSEQ multiplex PCR; TCRdb's table is partial and in-frame only. The sample records roughly 90,000 clones, approximately 94% being singletons. Study-level findings and limits: In vitro confirmation showed three CMV-associated chains to be CMV antigen specific.

This CDR3 region has 14 residues. The V segment lost 7 bases and the J segment 3 bases; nucleotides outside the gene matches: 6. CDR1 is SGHTS and CDR2 is YDEGEE in the germline V gene. The chain employs TRBV5-8 and TRBJ2-5; 10 nucleotides align to TRBD2. Sequenced sample: PBMCs. This sequence originates from a woman in her thirties in good health and CMV-seropositive. The CDR3, as DNA: TGTGCCAGCGGCCGGACTAGCGGAGAAGAGACCCAGTACTTC. Protein sequence: CASGRTSGEETQYF.